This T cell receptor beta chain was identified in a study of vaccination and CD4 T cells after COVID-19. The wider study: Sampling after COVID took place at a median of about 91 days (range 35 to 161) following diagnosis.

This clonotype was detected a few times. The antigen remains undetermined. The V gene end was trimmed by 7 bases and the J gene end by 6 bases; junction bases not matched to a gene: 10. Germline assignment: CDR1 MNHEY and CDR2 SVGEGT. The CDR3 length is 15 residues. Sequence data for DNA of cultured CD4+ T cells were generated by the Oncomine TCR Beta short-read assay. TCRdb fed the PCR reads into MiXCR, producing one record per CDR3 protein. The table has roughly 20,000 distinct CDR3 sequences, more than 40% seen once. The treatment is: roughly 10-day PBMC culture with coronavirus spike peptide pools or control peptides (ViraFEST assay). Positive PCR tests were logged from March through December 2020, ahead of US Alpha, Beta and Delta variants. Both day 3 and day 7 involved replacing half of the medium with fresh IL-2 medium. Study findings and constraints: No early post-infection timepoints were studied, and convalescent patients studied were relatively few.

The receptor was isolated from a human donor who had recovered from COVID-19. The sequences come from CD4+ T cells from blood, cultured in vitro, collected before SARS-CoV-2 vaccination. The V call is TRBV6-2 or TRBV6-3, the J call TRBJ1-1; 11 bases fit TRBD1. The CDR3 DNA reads TGTGCCAGCACCGTCGCGGACAGGGGGCTGGCTGAAGCTTTCTTT. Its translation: CASTVADRGLAEAFF.